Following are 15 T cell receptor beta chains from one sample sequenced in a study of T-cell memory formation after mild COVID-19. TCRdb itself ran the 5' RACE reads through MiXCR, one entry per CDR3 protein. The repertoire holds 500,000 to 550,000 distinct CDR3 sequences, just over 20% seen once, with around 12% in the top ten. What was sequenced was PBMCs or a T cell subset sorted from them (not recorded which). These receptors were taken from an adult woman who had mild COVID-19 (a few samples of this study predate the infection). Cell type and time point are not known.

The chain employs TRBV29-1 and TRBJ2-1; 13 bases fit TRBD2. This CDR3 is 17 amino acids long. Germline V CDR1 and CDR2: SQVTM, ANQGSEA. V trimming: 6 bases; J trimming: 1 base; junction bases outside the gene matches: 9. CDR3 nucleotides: TGCAGCGTCCAAGGACTAGCGGGAGTCAGGTCCTACAATGAGCAGTTCTTC. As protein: CSVQGLAGVRSYNEQFF.

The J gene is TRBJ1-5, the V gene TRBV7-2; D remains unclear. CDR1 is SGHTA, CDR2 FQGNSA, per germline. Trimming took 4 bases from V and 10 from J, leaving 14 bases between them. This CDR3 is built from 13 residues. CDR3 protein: CASSSSQISPQHF. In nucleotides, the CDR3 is TGTGCCAGCAGCTCTTCTCAAATCAGCCCCCAGCATTTT.

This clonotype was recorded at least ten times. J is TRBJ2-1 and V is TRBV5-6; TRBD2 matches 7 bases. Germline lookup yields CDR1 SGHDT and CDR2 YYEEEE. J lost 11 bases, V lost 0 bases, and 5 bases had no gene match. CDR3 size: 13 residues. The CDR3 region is CASSLAGRGKQFF. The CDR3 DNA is TGTGCCAGCAGCTTGGCCGGGCGGGGGAAGCAGTTCTTC.

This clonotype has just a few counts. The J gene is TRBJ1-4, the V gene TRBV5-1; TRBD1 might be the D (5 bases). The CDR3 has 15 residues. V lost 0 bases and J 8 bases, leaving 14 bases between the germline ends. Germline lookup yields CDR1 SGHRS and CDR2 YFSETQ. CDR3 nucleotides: TGCGCCAGCAGCTTGGCCGGAGGGGCGGGGGAAAAACTGTTTTTT. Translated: CASSLAGGAGEKLFF.

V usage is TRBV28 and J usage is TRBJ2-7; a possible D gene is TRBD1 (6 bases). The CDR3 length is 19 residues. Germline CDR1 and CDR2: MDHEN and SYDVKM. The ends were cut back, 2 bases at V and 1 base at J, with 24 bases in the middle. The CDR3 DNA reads TGTGCCAGCAGTTTACAATCGGGGACATCTTTTGGGTCTTCCTACGAGCAGTACTTC. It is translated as CASSLQSGTSFGSSYEQYF.

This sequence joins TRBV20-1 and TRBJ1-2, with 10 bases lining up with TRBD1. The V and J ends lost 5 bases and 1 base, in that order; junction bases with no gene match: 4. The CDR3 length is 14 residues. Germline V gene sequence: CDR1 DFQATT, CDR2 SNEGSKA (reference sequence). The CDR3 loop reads CSAPGTGVNYGYTF. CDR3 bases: TGCAGTGCTCCTGGGACAGGGGTTAACTATGGCTACACCTTC.

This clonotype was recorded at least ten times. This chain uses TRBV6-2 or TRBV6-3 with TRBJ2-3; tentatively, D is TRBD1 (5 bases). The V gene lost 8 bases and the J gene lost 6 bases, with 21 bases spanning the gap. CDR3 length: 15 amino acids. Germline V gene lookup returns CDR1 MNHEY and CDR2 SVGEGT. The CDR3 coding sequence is TGTGCCAGCGGCCCAATAGGGGCTTCCAGCGATACGCAGTATTTT. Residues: CASGPIGASSDTQYF.

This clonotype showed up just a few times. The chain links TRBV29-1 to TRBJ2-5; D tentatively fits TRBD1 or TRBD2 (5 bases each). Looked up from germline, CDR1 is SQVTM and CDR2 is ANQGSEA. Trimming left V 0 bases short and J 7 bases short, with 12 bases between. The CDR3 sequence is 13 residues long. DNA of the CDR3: TGCAGCGTTGAAGATCGAGGGGTGAGGACCCAGTACTTC. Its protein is CSVEDRGVRTQYF.

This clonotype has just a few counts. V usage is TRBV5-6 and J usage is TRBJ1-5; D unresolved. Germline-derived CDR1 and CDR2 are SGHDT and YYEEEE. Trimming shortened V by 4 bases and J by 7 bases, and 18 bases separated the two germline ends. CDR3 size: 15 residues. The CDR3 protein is CASSLGSTRHQPQHF. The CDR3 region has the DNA TGTGCCAGCAGCCTTGGTTCGACCAGGCACCAGCCCCAGCATTTT.

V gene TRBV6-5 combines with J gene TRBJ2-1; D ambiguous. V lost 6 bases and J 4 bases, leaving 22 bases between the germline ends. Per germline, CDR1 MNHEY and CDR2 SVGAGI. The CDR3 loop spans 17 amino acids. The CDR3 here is CASSKGSPAFGYNEQFF. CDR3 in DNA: TGTGCCAGCAGCAAGGGCTCCCCGGCGTTTGGATACAATGAGCAGTTCTTC.

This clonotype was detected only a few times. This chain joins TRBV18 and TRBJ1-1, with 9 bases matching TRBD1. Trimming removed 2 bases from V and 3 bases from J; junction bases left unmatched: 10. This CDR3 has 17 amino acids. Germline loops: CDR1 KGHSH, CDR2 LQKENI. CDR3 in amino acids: CASSPARDRVSDTEAFF. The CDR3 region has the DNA TGTGCCAGCTCACCAGCGCGGGACAGGGTTTCGGACACTGAAGCTTTCTTT.

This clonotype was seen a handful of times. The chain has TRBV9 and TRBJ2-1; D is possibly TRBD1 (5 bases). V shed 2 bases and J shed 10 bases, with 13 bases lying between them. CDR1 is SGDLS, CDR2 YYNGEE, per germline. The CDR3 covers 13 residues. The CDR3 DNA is TGTGCCAGCAGCGTTGGGTATAAGGGGGAGCAGTTCTTC. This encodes CASSVGYKGEQFF.

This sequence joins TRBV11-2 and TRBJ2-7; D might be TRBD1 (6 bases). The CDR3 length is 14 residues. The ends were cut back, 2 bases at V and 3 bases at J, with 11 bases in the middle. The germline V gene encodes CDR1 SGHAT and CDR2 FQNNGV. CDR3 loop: CASSLNRDNYEQYF. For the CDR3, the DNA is TGTGCCAGCAGCTTAAACCGGGACAACTACGAGCAGTACTTC.

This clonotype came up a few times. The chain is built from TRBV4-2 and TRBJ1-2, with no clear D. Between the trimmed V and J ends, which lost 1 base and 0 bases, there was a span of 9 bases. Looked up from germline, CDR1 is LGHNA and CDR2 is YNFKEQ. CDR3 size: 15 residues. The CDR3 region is CASSQAQRTNYGYTF. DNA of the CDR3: TGTGCCAGCAGCCAAGCGCAGCGAACTAACTATGGCTACACCTTC.

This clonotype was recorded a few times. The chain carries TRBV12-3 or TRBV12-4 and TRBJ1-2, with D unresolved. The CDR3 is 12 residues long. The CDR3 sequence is CGSTIGVGGYTF. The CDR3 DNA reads TGTGGGTCGACCATCGGGGTAGGCGGCTACACCTTC.